The rows below give T cell receptor beta chains drawn from one sample of a study of OX40 agonist ivuxolimab in advanced cancers. Here immunoSEQ multiplex PCR was the method, and the copy in TCRdb shows in-frame clones only, minus some. The repertoire holds tens of thousands of clones, 80% to 90% seen once, with roughly 16% in the top ten. Sequences were derived from CD4+ or CD8+ T cells sorted from blood, sampled in a trial of the OX40 agonist ivuxolimab. These receptors all stem from an adult with an advanced solid tumor such as melanoma, head and neck, liver or kidney cancer. CDR3s include the opening cysteine and the closing phenylalanine or tryptophan. D genes are given only for firm matches. A clone size is listed for some rows: how often the clone was seen (once, few, many), or a class if it is expanded.

J: TRBJ1-2; size: .; D: .; V: TRBV6-1; DNA: TGTGCCAGCAGTGCCGGTCCCGAAGGCTATGGCTACACCTTC; CDR3: CASSAGPEGYGYTF
J: TRBJ2-5; size: .; D: .; V: TRBV6-6; DNA: TGTGCCAGCAGTTACTCGGGCAGGCAAGAGACCCAGTACTTC; CDR3: CASSYSGRQETQYF
J: TRBJ2-1; size: .; D: .; V: TRBV13; DNA: TGTGCCAGCAGCTTAACCCAACGGTGGCATGAGCAGTTCTTC; CDR3: CASSLTQRWHEQFF
J: TRBJ1-5; size: .; D: .; V: TRBV7-9; DNA: TGTGCCAGCAGCCCTCAGTCCGCTAAGGGCAATCAGCCCCAGCATTTT; CDR3: CASSPQSAKGNQPQHF
J: TRBJ2-5; size: .; D: .; V: TRBV4-1; DNA: TGCGCCAGCAGCCTCGACAGGCGCCAAGAGACCCAGTACTTC; CDR3: CASSLDRRQETQYF
J: TRBJ1-5; size: .; D: .; V: TRBV6-5; DNA: TGTGCCAGCAGTCCTCAGGGTCCAGGGCAGCCCCAGCATTTT; CDR3: CASSPQGPGQPQHF
J: TRBJ2-3; size: .; D: .; V: TRBV29-1; DNA: TGCAGCGTTGGCAGTTTCACAGATACGCAGTATTTT; CDR3: CSVGSFTDTQYF
J: TRBJ2-5; size: .; D: .; V: TRBV20-1; DNA: TGCAGTGCTAGACCCCAAGAGACCCAGTACTTC; CDR3: CSARPQETQYF
J: TRBJ2-4; size: few; D: .; V: TRBV19; DNA: TGTGCCAGTAGTTTAGTTGACCGGGAAAACATTCAGTACTTC; CDR3: CASSLVDRENIQYF
J: TRBJ2-4; size: .; D: .; V: TRBV28; DNA: TGTGCCAGCAGTTTCCTCCGGGTTGTCAAAAACATTCAGTACTTC; CDR3: CASSFLRVVKNIQYF
J: TRBJ1-2; size: few; D: .; V: TRBV18; DNA: TGTGCCAGCTCACGAGGGTTGGCTAACTATGGCTACACCTTC; CDR3: CASSRGLANYGYTF
J: TRBJ2-5; size: .; D: TRBD1; V: TRBV5-6; DNA: TGTGCCAGCAGCTTGGGCCCGGGACAGCCTCAAGAGACCCAGTACTTC; CDR3: CASSLGPGQPQETQYF
J: TRBJ1-1; size: .; D: TRBD1; V: TRBV5-1; DNA: TGCGCCAGCATATCACAGGGGGGAATGAACACTGAAGCTTTCTTT; CDR3: CASISQGGMNTEAFF
J: TRBJ1-3; size: .; D: .; V: TRBV18; DNA: TGTGCCAGCTCTGCGGTGGAGGGTGCTGGAAACACCATATATTTT; CDR3: CASSAVEGAGNTIYF
J: TRBJ1-1; size: once; D: .; V: TRBV29-1; DNA: TGCAGCGTTGGTGTAAGGGGACTAAACACTGAAGCTTTCTTT; CDR3: CSVGVRGLNTEAFF
J: TRBJ2-1; size: .; D: TRBD2; V: TRBV29-1; DNA: TGCAGCGTTGCTGCGGGACTAGGTAGGTACAATGAGCAGTTCTTC; CDR3: CSVAAGLGRYNEQFF
J: TRBJ2-7; size: .; D: TRBD2; V: TRBV6-1; DNA: TGTGCCAGCAGTGAACTAGCGGGAGGCCCCTTCTACGAGCAGTACTTC; CDR3: CASSELAGGPFYEQYF
J: TRBJ2-6; size: .; D: .; V: TRBV28; DNA: TGTGCCAGCAGACTAAGGCTTGCTGGGGCCAACGTCCTGACTTTC; CDR3: CASRLRLAGANVLTF
J: TRBJ2-1; size: .; D: .; V: TRBV7-2; DNA: TGTGCCAGCAGCTTAAGGGCTGGAGATGAGCAGTTCTTC; CDR3: CASSLRAGDEQFF
J: TRBJ2-5; size: .; D: .; V: TRBV10-3; DNA: TGTGCCATCAGCAAAGAGGGTTCAGAGACCCAGTACTTC; CDR3: CAISKEGSETQYF
J: TRBJ1-2; size: .; D: TRBD1; V: TRBV19; DNA: TGTGCCAGTAGTAGGGGACAGTTGGTCTATGGCTACACCTTC; CDR3: CASSRGQLVYGYTF
J: TRBJ2-5; size: .; D: TRBD2; V: TRBV28; DNA: TGTGCCAGCAGTCTCATGGGAGGGCAGTACTTC; CDR3: CASSLMGGQYF
J: TRBJ2-5; size: .; D: .; V: TRBV10-3; DNA: TGTGCCATCAGCGAAGGGGCAGGGGAGACCCAGTACTTC; CDR3: CAISEGAGETQYF
J: TRBJ2-7; size: .; D: TRBD2; V: TRBV29-1; DNA: TGCAGCGTTGATCTTAGCGGGAGGGCCGGTTCTAGCGAGCAGTACTTC; CDR3: CSVDLSGRAGSSEQYF
J: TRBJ2-3; size: .; D: .; V: TRBV4-2; DNA: TGTGCCAGCAGCCAAGAACCTAACGACGGGGGTCTCACAGATACGCAGTATTTT; CDR3: CASSQEPNDGGLTDTQYF
J: TRBJ2-7; size: .; D: TRBD1; V: TRBV7-9; DNA: TGTGCCAGCAGCTCCTGGACAGGGAGCTCCTACGAGCAGTACTTC; CDR3: CASSSWTGSSYEQYF
J: TRBJ2-1; size: .; D: TRBD2; V: TRBV7-2; DNA: TGTGCCAGCAGCTTAGATAGCGGGAGGGCCGGGAATGAGCAGTTCTTC; CDR3: CASSLDSGRAGNEQFF
J: TRBJ2-5; size: .; D: .; V: TRBV4-1; DNA: TGCACCAGCAGTCAGCATCCCCCAGCAGGGACATGGGAGACCCAGTACTTC; CDR3: CTSSQHPPAGTWETQYF
J: TRBJ2-5; size: .; D: .; V: TRBV6-5; DNA: TGTGCCAGCAGACAAAGCGGACAAGAGACCCAGTACTTC; CDR3: CASRQSGQETQYF
J: TRBJ2-1; size: once; D: .; V: TRBV10-3; DNA: TGTGCCATCAGTGAAAGCGGACGTAGCTCCTACAATGAGCAGTTCTTC; CDR3: CAISESGRSSYNEQFF
J: TRBJ2-1; size: once; D: .; V: TRBV6-1; DNA: TGTGCCAGCAGTGAACAGGGCTCTTACAATGAGCAGTTCTTC; CDR3: CASSEQGSYNEQFF
J: TRBJ2-1; size: few; D: TRBD2; V: TRBV6-6; DNA: TGTGCCAGCAGTACTAGCGGGGGCTCCTACAATGAGCAGTTCTTC; CDR3: CASSTSGGSYNEQFF
J: TRBJ1-2; size: .; D: .; V: TRBV6-6; DNA: TGTGCCAGCAGGGAGAGGGCTTTGGGAGGCTACACCTTC; CDR3: CASRERALGGYTF
J: TRBJ1-1; size: .; D: .; V: TRBV6-5; DNA: TGTGCCAGCAGTTACGGGCGGGGTTTAATGAACACTGAAGCTTTCTTT; CDR3: CASSYGRGLMNTEAFF
J: TRBJ2-1; size: .; D: TRBD2; V: TRBV4-2; DNA: TGTGCCAGCAGCCAACTCCGGGCGGGAGCCGCTAAGCAGTTCTTC; CDR3: CASSQLRAGAAKQFF
J: TRBJ2-3; size: .; D: .; V: TRBV5-1; DNA: TGCGCCAGCAGCTCCTTGCAGGGCCGCACAGATACGCAGTATTTT; CDR3: CASSSLQGRTDTQYF
J: TRBJ1-2; size: .; D: .; V: TRBV9; DNA: TGTGCCAGCACCTCGGGGGACGGCTACACCTTC; CDR3: CASTSGDGYTF
J: TRBJ1-2; size: .; D: .; V: TRBV13; DNA: TGTGCCAGCAGCTTAGGCCTTAATAATGGCTACACCTTC; CDR3: CASSLGLNNGYTF
J: TRBJ2-7; size: .; D: .; V: TRBV7-9; DNA: TGTGCCAGCAGCCCCTGGGACTCGCCCTCCTACGAGCAGTACTTC; CDR3: CASSPWDSPSYEQYF
J: TRBJ2-1; size: .; D: .; V: TRBV10-3; DNA: TGTGCCATCAGTGGAGAGGGAGGGGGGTACAATGAGCAGTTCTTC; CDR3: CAISGEGGGYNEQFF
J: TRBJ1-5; size: .; D: .; V: TRBV5-6; DNA: TGTGCCAGCAGCTTCTCCTACAACGATCAGCCCCAGCATTTT; CDR3: CASSFSYNDQPQHF
J: TRBJ2-1; size: .; D: TRBD1; V: TRBV4-2; DNA: TGTGCCAGCAGCCATGGGGACAGGGGTAGGAATGAGCAGTTCTTC; CDR3: CASSHGDRGRNEQFF
J: TRBJ2-1; size: .; D: .; V: TRBV23-1; DNA: TGCGCCAGCAGTCAACCCCTTAGAGCTATCCACCGAAATGAGCAGTTCTTC; CDR3: CASSQPLRAIHRNEQFF
J: TRBJ2-5; size: .; D: TRBD1; V: TRBV7-9; DNA: TGTGCCAGCAGCTTAGGTTCGGGACAGGGGCACCAAGAGACCCAGTACTTC; CDR3: CASSLGSGQGHQETQYF
J: TRBJ2-2; size: .; D: TRBD1; V: TRBV28; DNA: TGTGCCAGCAACAACAGGGGGTACACCGGGGAGCTGTTTTTT; CDR3: CASNNRGYTGELFF
J: TRBJ1-5; size: .; D: TRBD1; V: TRBV19; DNA: TGTGCCAGTAGCCCCGGACAGGGTGGGAATCAGCCCCAGCATTTT; CDR3: CASSPGQGGNQPQHF
J: TRBJ2-7; size: .; D: .; V: TRBV11-1; DNA: TGTGCCAGCAGCTTAGGGGCGGGATACCCCTACGAGCAGTACTTC; CDR3: CASSLGAGYPYEQYF
J: TRBJ1-5; size: .; D: TRBD1; V: TRBV7-9; DNA: TGTGCCAGCAGCTCGGGACAGGGGGAGAGGCAGCCCCAGCATTTT; CDR3: CASSSGQGERQPQHF
J: TRBJ2-1; size: .; D: TRBD2; V: TRBV7-2; DNA: TGTGCCAGCAGCTTAGATGCGGGAGGATGGAATGAGCAGTTCTTC; CDR3: CASSLDAGGWNEQFF
J: TRBJ2-5; size: .; D: .; V: TRBV6-1; DNA: TGTGCCAGCAGTGTTTCGGGACTGTTCGGGGAGACCCAGTACTTC; CDR3: CASSVSGLFGETQYF
J: TRBJ2-5; size: .; D: TRBD2; V: TRBV4-1; DNA: TGCGCCAGCAGCCAACAGGGAGGGGAGACCCAGTACTTC; CDR3: CASSQQGGETQYF
J: TRBJ2-2; size: .; D: TRBD2; V: TRBV5-1; DNA: TGCGCCAGCAGCTTGGTCTCGGGAGGCTTCACCGGGGAGCTGTTTTTT; CDR3: CASSLVSGGFTGELFF
J: TRBJ1-1; size: .; D: TRBD1; V: TRBV2; DNA: TGTGCCAGCAACCGGGACAGTCCCGGAACTGAAGCTTTCTTT; CDR3: CASNRDSPGTEAFF